A single sample is the source of the 23 T cell receptor beta chains below, sequenced in a study of T cells in Graves' hyperthyroidism and ophthalmopathy. Template material for amplifying TCR beta CDR3 regions consisted of RNA transcripts. HTBI primers were used for first-round RT-PCR of the TCR CDR3. MiXCR was run by TCRdb on the multiplex PCR reads, yielding one entry per CDR3 protein. The table records 500,000 to 650,000 distinct CDR3 sequences, just under 20% of them present only once. The sample consisted of blood. These TCRs come from a man in his forties or fifties with Graves' ophthalmopathy.

This clonotype occurred many times. This chain connects TRBV2 to TRBJ2-2; D remains ambiguous. Germline V gives CDR1 SNHLY, CDR2 FYNNEI. The CDR3 spans 14 residues. Trimming removed 6 bases at V and 6 bases at J, with 14 bases between. CDR3 in amino acids: CASRVVLFAGELFF. In DNA, the CDR3 is TGTGCCAGCAGAGTTGTCTTGTTCGCCGGGGAGCTGTTTTTT.

Ten or more counts support this clonotype. The chain links TRBV11-1 to TRBJ2-3; D gene ambiguous. Between the trimmed V and J ends, which lost 3 bases and 8 bases, there was a span of 9 bases. This CDR3 has 12 residues. Looked up from germline, CDR1 is SGHAT and CDR2 is FQDESV (reference sequence). Here the CDR3 DNA reads TGTGCCAGCAGCTTCCCGAGTGGTACGCAGTATTTT. The encoded protein is CASSFPSGTQYF. Full variable domain (rest looked up from reference TRBV11-1 and TRBJ2-3): EAEVAQSPRYKITEKSQAVAFWCDPISGHATLYWYRQILGQGPELLVQFQDESVVDDSQLPKDRFSAERLKGVDSTLKIQPAELGDSAMYLCASSFPSGTQYFGPGTRLTVL.

This rearrangement joins TRBV9 to TRBJ2-2, with TRBD1 identical over 8 bases. The CDR3 totals 18 residues. The V segment lost 3 bases and the J segment 5 bases; nucleotides outside the gene matches: 15. Germline V gene lookup returns CDR1 SGDLS and CDR2 YYNGEE. The CDR3 loop is CASSANPGQVARTGELFF. CDR3 DNA sequence: TGTGCCAGCAGCGCGAACCCGGGACAGGTTGCTCGGACCGGGGAGCTGTTTTTT.

The table lists this clonotype with a few counts. The junction does not match germline at one end; this may be a read error. CDR3 protein: CSGRPALRYNEQFF. In DNA, the CDR3 is TGCAGTGGTAGACCCGCTCTAAGGTACAATGAGCAGTTCTTC. The chain carries TRBV20-1 and TRBJ2-1; D is unresolved. Germline-derived CDR1 and CDR2 are DFQATT and SNEGSKA (reference sequence). The CDR3 consists of 14 residues.

This clonotype was seen at least ten times. This sequence joins TRBV2 and TRBJ2-3; D is ambiguous. V was trimmed by 9 bases and J by 2 bases, leaving 12 bases between them. The CDR3 runs to 13 residues. The germline V gene encodes CDR1 SNHLY and CDR2 FYNNEI. The CDR3 DNA reads TGTGCCAGTCTACGGACGTCCACAGATACGCAGTATTTT. Protein: CASLRTSTDTQYF.

DNA for the CDR3: TGTGCCAGCTCACCAAGTTCCCAGCACCTCACAGATACGCAGTATTTT. Translating it yields CASSPSSQHLTDTQYF. The V call is TRBV18, the J call TRBJ2-3, with D unclear. The germline V gene encodes CDR1 KGHSH and CDR2 LQKENI. CDR3 length equals 16 residues. V lost 2 bases, J lost 2 bases, and 14 bases lay in between.

This clonotype was observed at least ten times. The J gene is TRBJ1-1, the V gene TRBV3-1; unclear D gene. CDR3 length equals 14 residues. In germline, CDR1 is LGHDT, CDR2 YNNKEL (reference sequence). The V and J ends lost 1 base and 3 bases respectively, with 9 bases between them. The CDR3 here is CASSQVTWDTEAFF. In DNA form, the CDR3 reads TGTGCCAGCAGCCAAGTAACGTGGGACACTGAAGCTTTCTTT.

The gene calls are TRBV5-6 and TRBJ2-3, with a weak D call TRBD2 (7 bases). With 4 bases removed from V and 4 bases from J, the gap between germline ends came to 16 bases. The CDR3 is 15 residues long. Germline CDR1 reads SGHDT; CDR2 reads YYEEEE. The CDR3 sequence: CASSPVGGAPDTQYF. Written as DNA, the CDR3 is TGTGCCAGCAGCCCCGTTGGGGGGGCCCCAGATACGCAGTATTTT. The full variable domain, with the rest looked up from reference TRBV5-6 and TRBJ2-3, is DAGVTQSPTHLIKTRGQQVTLRCSPKSGHDTVSWYQQALGQGPQFIFQYYEEEERQRGNFPDRFSGHQFPNYSSELNVNALLLGDSALYLCASSPVGGAPDTQYFGPGTRLTVL.

This sequence joins TRBV6-5 and TRBJ2-1, with TRBD2 matching over 8 bases. There are 15 residues in the CDR3. The J segment lost 7 bases and the V segment lost 2 bases, leaving 7 bases of the junction unmatched. Germline V gene sequence: CDR1 MNHEY, CDR2 SVGAGI. CDR3 amino acids: CASSYPRAGGNEQFF. The CDR3 region has the DNA TGTGCCAGCAGTTACCCCCGGGCGGGAGGTAATGAGCAGTTCTTC.

In this sample, this clonotype turned up many times. This chain connects TRBV11-3 to TRBJ2-1; 14 positions agree with TRBD2. The germline gives CDR1 SGHNT, CDR2 YENEEA. This CDR3 has 18 residues. The junction had 9 bases not matched to a gene; V was cut back by 5 bases and J by 3 bases. CDR3 coding DNA: TGTGCCAGCAGCCCAGAGACTAGCGGGAGGGCGGGCTACAATGAGCAGTTCTTC. Protein sequence: CASSPETSGRAGYNEQFF.

This clonotype was counted at least ten times. This rearrangement joins TRBV28 to TRBJ2-2, with TRBD2 identical over 11 bases. CDR1 and CDR2 (germline): MDHEN, SYDVKM. The CDR3 covers 15 residues. With V trimmed by 7 bases and J by 5 bases, 6 bases remained unmatched. CDR3 amino acids: CASTQGLAETGELFF. The CDR3 nucleotides are TGTGCCAGCACTCAGGGACTAGCGGAGACCGGGGAGCTGTTTTTT.

The chain couples TRBV20-1 to TRBJ2-1; TRBD1 is a possible D gene (6 bases). The germline V gene encodes CDR1 DFQATT and CDR2 SNEGSKA (reference sequence). Trimming removed 2 bases at V and 5 bases at J, with 19 bases between. The CDR3 is made up of 16 amino acids. The CDR3 region is CSARFADRSLNNEQFF. The CDR3 DNA reads TGCAGTGCTAGATTCGCTGACAGGTCCCTAAACAATGAGCAGTTCTTC.

The CDR3 DNA is TGTGCCAGCAGCCGGAAAACTAGCGGGGGAGCCAAAAACATTCAGTACTTC. The encoded protein is CASSRKTSGGAKNIQYF. The genes are TRBV11-2 and TRBJ2-4, with 11 bases fitting TRBD2. The junction had 6 bases not matched to a gene; V was cut back by 5 bases and J by 0 bases. The CDR3 is made up of 17 amino acids. Germline loops: CDR1 SGHAT, CDR2 FQNNGV.

At least ten counts were recorded for this clonotype. The J gene is TRBJ2-7, the V gene TRBV5-1; D is unresolved. This CDR3 contains 12 residues. The V and J ends lost 4 bases and 2 bases respectively, with 7 bases between them. Germline V gene data show CDR1 as SGHRS and CDR2 as YFSETQ. CDR3 bases: TGCGCCAGCAGCGGGCAGCCCTACGAGCAGTACTTC. Translation gives CASSGQPYEQYF.

The sample holds many counts of this clonotype. The chain joins TRBV20-1 to TRBJ1-5, with TRBD1 matching 7 bases. J was trimmed by 5 bases and V by 6 bases; bases with no gene match: 7. CDR3 length: 13 amino acids. Germline V gives CDR1 DFQATT, CDR2 SNEGSKA (reference sequence). This CDR3 reads CSARTQGDQPQHF. The CDR3 nucleotides are TGCAGTGCAAGGACCCAGGGGGATCAGCCCCAGCATTTT.

This clonotype was observed a handful of times. The CDR3 DNA reads as TGCAGCGTTTATGCGGGAGATGGCTACACCTTC. This sequence encodes CSVYAGDGYTF. The rearrangement links TRBV29-1 to TRBJ1-2; D is undetermined. The V and J ends lost 5 bases and 6 bases respectively, with 10 bases between them. CDR1 and CDR2 (germline): SQVTM, ANQGSEA. The CDR3 consists of 11 residues.

The sample holds many counts of this clonotype. This chain connects TRBV6-2 or TRBV6-3 to TRBJ2-1; D not certain. V dropped 2 bases and J dropped 5 bases, with 10 bases sitting between them. Germline V gene lookup returns CDR1 MNHEY and CDR2 SVGEGT. The CDR3 sequence is 14 residues long. CDR3 sequence (DNA): TGTGCCAGCAGTTACGGTTGGGCGAACAATGAGCAGTTCTTC. Translation gives CASSYGWANNEQFF.

This rearrangement joins TRBV2 to TRBJ1-6, with a weak D call TRBD1 (5 bases). Germline V gives CDR1 SNHLY, CDR2 FYNNEI. This CDR3 has 13 amino acids. V lost 7 bases and J lost 14, with 18 bases in between. The CDR3 spells CASTRDLQGALHF. The CDR3 DNA reads TGTGCCAGCACCCGGGACCTTCAAGGGGCCCTCCACTTT.

The CDR3 sequence is CASSQAGFGYTF. The CDR3 DNA follows: TGTGCCAGCAGCCAGGCCGGGTTTGGCTACACCTTC. This chain connects TRBV14 to TRBJ1-2; D is uncertain. Germline CDR1 is SGHDN and CDR2 is FVKESK. Between the trimmed V and J ends, which lost 3 bases and 7 bases, there was a span of 9 bases. This CDR3 has 12 residues.

A few counts support this clonotype. The chain links TRBV5-1 to TRBJ2-2; a weak D match, TRBD1 (5 bases). Germline lookup yields CDR1 SGHRS and CDR2 YFSETQ. V was pared by 0 bases and J by 5 bases, with 20 bases between. The CDR3 spans 18 residues. Here the CDR3 reads CASSLVTGPRAGTGELFF. The DNA of the CDR3 is TGCGCCAGCAGCTTGGTTACGGGTCCCAGGGCAGGAACCGGGGAGCTGTTTTTT.

This chain uses TRBV6-1 with TRBJ2-2; D not certain. Germline CDR1 and CDR2: MNHNS and SASEGT. The length of the CDR3 is 12 residues. The V end lost 6 bases, the J end lost 5 bases, and 7 bases lay between the germline ends. As DNA, the CDR3 is TGTGCCAGCAGACACACAACCGGGGAGCTGTTTTTT. Translated: CASRHTTGELFF.

This clonotype was recorded many times. The rearrangement joins TRBV6-1 to TRBJ1-6; D is unresolved. CDR1 and CDR2 (germline): MNHNS, SASEGT. The CDR3 has 14 amino acids. The V and J ends lost 2 bases and 8 bases respectively, with 10 bases between them. CDR3 region: CASSEHPRDSPLHF. The CDR3 region has the DNA TGTGCCAGCAGTGAACACCCACGGGATTCACCCCTCCACTTT.

This chain joins TRBV29-1 and TRBJ1-1; D possibly corresponds to TRBD1 (5 bases). Per the germline V gene, CDR1 is SQVTM and CDR2 is ANQGSEA. This CDR3 spans 13 amino acids. Trimming took 7 bases from V and 4 from J, leaving 16 bases between them. The CDR3 bases are TGCAGCGGTGGGGGGGGAAGAGGCACTGAAGCTTTCTTT. Translating gives CSGGGGRGTEAFF.